These 29 T cell receptor beta chains were all obtained from the same sample, sequenced in a study of neurological immune-mediated disorders. TCRdb reanalysed the 5' RACE reads using MiXCR and keeps one entry per CDR3 protein. The data hold about 74,000 distinct CDR3 sequences, with around 5.5% observed a single time. Material: PBMCs. The receptors were sampled from a man younger than 30 with multiple sclerosis.

At least ten counts were recorded for this clonotype. J is TRBJ2-1 and V is TRBV7-2, with D uncertain. Germline assignment: CDR1 SGHTA and CDR2 FQGNSA. V lost 1 base and J 13 bases, leaving 8 bases between the germline ends. The CDR3 contains 11 residues. The CDR3 region has the DNA TGTGCCAGCAGCTTAGATTCGGAACAGTTCTTC. Translated: CASSLDSEQFF.

This clonotype was seen ten or more times. The CDR3 region is CASSYSKRDPIYEQYF. DNA of the CDR3: TGTGCCAGCAGTTACTCGAAGAGGGATCCCATCTACGAGCAGTACTTC. The chain combines TRBV6-2 or TRBV6-3 with TRBJ2-7; D possibly corresponds to TRBD2 (5 bases). CDR1 and CDR2 from the germline V gene are MNHEY and SVGEGT. This CDR3 spans 16 amino acids. Trimming stripped 0 bases from V and 3 bases from J, with 15 bases between.

The sample holds many counts of this clonotype. The V gene is TRBV20-1, the J gene TRBJ1-4, with unresolved D. Germline V CDR1 and CDR2: DFQATT, SNEGSKA (reference sequence). Trimming left V 6 bases short and J 2 bases short, with 13 bases between. CDR3 size: 14 residues. The CDR3 nucleotides read TGCAGTGCAGCAACCGGGGTGACTAATGAAAAACTGTTTTTT. This sequence encodes CSAATGVTNEKLFF.

This clonotype was counted at least ten times. The chain recombines TRBV5-1 with TRBJ2-5; D possibly corresponds to TRBD1 (6 bases). The CDR3 is 18 amino acids. The germline gives CDR1 SGHRS, CDR2 YFSETQ. V was trimmed by 2 bases and J by 5 bases, leaving 25 bases between them. CDR3: CASSFPRSGDIQTETQYF. The CDR3 bases are TGCGCCAGCAGCTTCCCCCGGTCCGGGGACATCCAAACGGAGACCCAGTACTTC.

Many counts were recorded for this clonotype. The rearrangement links TRBV20-1 to TRBJ2-7, with 8 bases fitting TRBD2. J gave up 1 base and V 0 bases, and 8 bases lay outside the gene matches. The CDR3 is made up of 16 amino acids. Germline V CDR1 and CDR2: DFQATT, SNEGSKA (reference sequence). CDR3 protein: CSARDWSGGYSYEQYF. CDR3 nucleotides: TGCAGTGCTAGAGATTGGAGCGGGGGCTATTCCTACGAGCAGTACTTC.

In its sample, this clonotype was seen many times. The chain links TRBV28 to TRBJ2-2, with 7 bases aligning to TRBD1. With V trimmed by 6 bases and J by 0 bases, 10 bases remained unmatched. CDR1 and CDR2 from the germline V gene are MDHEN and SYDVKM. The CDR3 consists of 17 residues. The CDR3 coding sequence is TGTGCCAGCAGGGGGACAGTGCTAACCGCGAACACCGGGGAGCTGTTTTTT. Protein sequence: CASRGTVLTANTGELFF.

Only a few counts were recorded for this clonotype. The junction departs from the called germline gene at one end, perhaps through a read error. This chain connects TRBV14 to TRBJ1-6, with D possibly matching TRBD1 (5 bases). Germline V gives CDR1 SGHDN, CDR2 FVKESK. CDR3 length: 16 amino acids. The CDR3 sequence is CASSQAPGIYNSPLNF. DNA of the CDR3: TGTGCCAGCAGCCAAGCCCCAGGGATTTATAATTCACCCCTCAACTTT.

This clonotype was seen many times. This chain links TRBV20-1 with TRBJ1-5; 7 bases match TRBD1. The CDR3 has 13 amino acids. The V gene end was trimmed by 5 bases and the J gene end by 3 bases; junction bases not matched to a gene: 4. Germline V lookup: CDR1 DFQATT, CDR2 SNEGSKA (reference sequence). This chain's CDR3 is CSAGGQYNQPQHF. The CDR3 nucleotides read TGCAGTGCTGGGGGACAGTACAATCAGCCCCAGCATTTT.

This clonotype was seen ten or more times. The V call is TRBV10-3, the J call TRBJ1-5; D gene unclear. CDR3 length: 12 residues. V was clipped by 0 bases and J by 7 bases, with 4 bases between them. Germline CDR1 ENHRY, CDR2 SYGVKD. The CDR3: CAISESRQPQHF. The DNA of the CDR3 is TGTGCCATCAGTGAGTCGAGGCAGCCCCAGCATTTT.

In its sample, this clonotype was seen many times. The CDR3 region has the DNA TGTGCCAGCAGCGTAGCACTAGCGGGGGACTACTCCTACAATGAGCAGTTCTTC. Translated: CASSVALAGDYSYNEQFF. The rearrangement links TRBV9 to TRBJ2-1; 11 nucleotides match TRBD2. J was trimmed by 0 bases and V by 0 bases; bases with no gene match: 5. Germline assignment: CDR1 SGDLS and CDR2 YYNGEE. The CDR3 contains 18 residues.

In its sample, this clonotype was seen many times. The chain uses TRBV28 and TRBJ2-2, with 14 nucleotides matching TRBD2. With 6 bases clipped from V and 6 bases from J, the junction kept 9 bases outside the gene matches. There are 17 residues in the CDR3. Germline V gene sequence: CDR1 MDHEN, CDR2 SYDVKM. The CDR3: CASSRLAGGPGAGELFF. In DNA, the CDR3 is TGTGCCAGCAGCCGACTAGCGGGAGGGCCGGGGGCCGGGGAGCTGTTTTTT.

Ten or more counts support this clonotype. Since the CDR3 does not end with the conserved phenylalanine or tryptophan, this likely comes from a read error. The DNA is omitted, as the CDR3 cannot be located on it reliably, and the CDR3 follows TCRdb's listing. This chain links TRBV7-2 with TRBJ2-7; the table's D call TRBD2 went unverified against the DNA. Germline assignment: CDR1 SGHTA and CDR2 FQGNSA. Both ends counted, the CDR3 spans 11 residues. CDR3 sequence: CASSFGGWPLL.

This clonotype was seen more than once but under ten times. A much more abundant neighbour one base away suggests this may be a read error. The chain couples TRBV5-6 to TRBJ1-1, with D perhaps matching TRBD1 (5 bases). The ends were cut back, 4 bases at V and 1 base at J, with 8 bases in the middle. The CDR3 consists of 13 residues. The V gene's germline CDR1 is SGHDT and CDR2 YYEEEE. The CDR3 nucleotides read TGTGCCAGCAGCCAGGGAACGAACACTGAAGCTTTCTTT. Its translation is CASSQGTNTEAFF.

This clonotype showed up many times. This rearrangement joins TRBV9 to TRBJ2-7; D assignment may be TRBD1 or TRBD2 (6 bases each). V was trimmed by 0 bases and J by 7 bases, leaving 8 bases between them. The CDR3 is 12 residues long. Germline V lookup: CDR1 SGDLS, CDR2 YYNGEE. The CDR3 reads CASSVEGGEQYF. The CDR3, as DNA: TGTGCCAGCAGCGTAGAGGGGGGTGAGCAGTACTTC. The complete variable domain, with remaining parts taken from reference TRBV9 and TRBJ2-7, reads DSGVTQTPKHLITATGQRVTLRCSPRSGDLSVYWYQQSLDQGLQFLIQYYNGEERAKGNILERFSAQQFPDLHSELNLSSLELGDSALYFCASSVEGGEQYFGPGTRLTVT.

This clonotype was counted only a few times. This may come from a read error, since a much larger clone is one base off. The chain carries TRBV20-1 and TRBJ2-5, with TRBD2 matching 7 bases. CDR3 length equals 12 residues. The V gene's germline CDR1 is DFQATT and CDR2 SNEGSKA (reference sequence). V gave up 5 bases and J gave up 4 bases; unmatched junction bases: 4. DNA of the CDR3: TGCAGTGCTGGAATAGCGGGAGAGACCCAGTACTTC. Its protein is CSAGIAGETQYF.

This clonotype was detected many times. This chain joins TRBV24-1 and TRBJ2-2; D might be TRBD2 (6 bases). Germline CDR1 is KGHDR and CDR2 is SFDVKD. V dropped 4 bases and J dropped 9 bases, with 17 bases sitting between them. The CDR3 length is 15 residues. The DNA of the CDR3 is TGTGCCACCAGTGACTCCGGAGGGGCCCTCCGGGAGCTGTTTTTT. Translation gives CATSDSGGALRELFF.

This clonotype was counted ten times or more. The chain employs TRBV20-1 and TRBJ2-6; D call uncertain. CDR3 length equals 13 residues. Trimming cost V 1 base and J 2 bases, with 3 bases left between them. Germline V gene data show CDR1 as DFQATT and CDR2 as SNEGSKA (reference sequence). The CDR3 DNA reads TGCAGTGCTAGAGGGGCTGGGGCCAACGTCCTGACTTTC. It specifies CSARGAGANVLTF.

This clonotype was counted ten times or more. This chain links TRBV12-3 or TRBV12-4 with TRBJ2-7; D perhaps matches TRBD1 (5 bases). The CDR3 extends over 14 amino acids. V was clipped by 3 bases and J by 2 bases, with 11 bases between them. The DNA of the CDR3 is TGTGCCAGCAGTTTCACGCAGGGTACCTACGAGCAGTACTTC. Translated: CASSFTQGTYEQYF.

This clonotype showed up many times. This chain joins TRBV7-9 and TRBJ2-3, with D maybe TRBD2 (5 bases). Germline CDR1 SEHNR, CDR2 FQNEAQ (reference sequence). This CDR3 has 16 amino acids. The V gene lost 5 bases and the J gene lost 1 base, with 16 bases spanning the gap. The CDR3 here is CASSTLGGSRTDTQYF. In nucleotides, the CDR3 is TGTGCCAGCAGCACCCTCGGAGGCAGTCGCACAGATACGCAGTATTTT.

The chain recombines TRBV12-3 or TRBV12-4 with TRBJ2-1; 13 bases are shared with TRBD2. This CDR3 contains 15 residues. The V segment lost 5 bases and the J segment 9 bases; nucleotides outside the gene matches: 7. The CDR3 sequence is CASSPARLAGGEQFF. For the CDR3, the DNA is TGTGCCAGCAGTCCAGCGCGACTAGCGGGGGGTGAGCAGTTCTTC.

In this sample, this clonotype turned up many times. V is TRBV3-1 and J is TRBJ2-3; D is possibly TRBD1 (5 bases). Germline V gives CDR1 LGHDT, CDR2 YNNKEL (reference sequence). The CDR3 extends over 15 amino acids. Trimming removed 1 base at V and 3 bases at J, with 11 bases between. The CDR3 here is CASSQGGAGTDTQYF. CDR3 sequence (DNA): TGTGCCAGCAGCCAAGGTGGGGCTGGGACAGATACGCAGTATTTT.

This clonotype was detected a few times. The chain has TRBV7-2 and TRBJ2-6; 8 bases map to TRBD2. The CDR3 is made up of 19 amino acids. Germline V gives CDR1 SGHTA, CDR2 FQGNSA. Trimming took 0 bases from V and 0 from J; bases not matched to a gene: 7. The CDR3 spells CASSLAGTRRGSGANVLTF. CDR3 in DNA: TGTGCCAGCAGCTTAGCCGGGACTAGGAGAGGCTCTGGGGCCAACGTCCTGACTTTC.

This clonotype was picked up many times. The gene calls are TRBV2 and TRBJ2-7; 9 bases line up with TRBD1. This CDR3 contains 11 residues. V trimming: 6 bases; J trimming: 13 bases; junction bases outside the gene matches: 7. Looked up from germline, CDR1 is SNHLY and CDR2 is FYNNEI. CDR3 nucleotide sequence: TGTGCCAGCAGCTTGGGACAGGGAGGTTACTTC. It is translated as CASSLGQGGYF.

This clonotype was observed many times. This chain links TRBV7-9 with TRBJ2-3; 9 nucleotides align to TRBD2. The V and J ends lost 7 bases and 0 bases, in that order; junction bases with no gene match: 14. CDR3 size: 18 residues. CDR1 is SEHNR, CDR2 FQNEAQ, per germline (reference sequence). In DNA form, the CDR3 reads TGTGCCAGCACCCAACCGGGACTAGCTGCGACTAGCACAGATACGCAGTATTTT. It specifies CASTQPGLAATSTDTQYF. Drawing the rest from reference TRBV7-9 and TRBJ2-3, the complete variable domain is DTGVSQNPRHKITKRGQNVTFRCDPISEHNRLYWYRQTLGQGPEFLTYFQNEAQLEKSRLLSDRFSAERPKGSFSTLEIQRTEQGDSAMYLCASTQPGLAATSTDTQYFGPGTRLTVL.

This clonotype was observed many times. V gene TRBV7-2 combines with J gene TRBJ2-3, with D maybe TRBD1 (6 bases). Per germline, CDR1 SGHTA and CDR2 FQGNSA. The CDR3 length is 14 residues. The V end was cut by 5 bases, the J end by 6 bases, with 15 bases between. The CDR3 sequence: CASSPRRDTDTQYF. DNA for the CDR3: TGTGCCAGCAGCCCCCGCCGGGACACGGATACGCAGTATTTT.

This clonotype has ten or more counts. The CDR3 nucleotides are TGTGCCACCAGCAGAGGAGCCGGTTCGTACGAGCAGTACTTC. Its translation: CATSRGAGSYEQYF. The J gene is TRBJ2-7, the V gene TRBV15; D unclear. V gave up 1 base and J gave up 4 bases, with 11 bases separating them. Germline CDR1 and CDR2: LNHNV and YYDKDF (reference sequence). CDR3 length equals 14 residues.

In its sample, this clonotype was seen many times. This chain connects TRBV29-1 to TRBJ2-5, with D possibly being TRBD1 or TRBD2 (6 bases each). This CDR3 comprises 11 residues. The germline V gene encodes CDR1 SQVTM and CDR2 ANQGSEA. The V end lost 5 bases, the J end lost 5 bases, and 9 bases lay between the germline ends. CDR3 coding DNA: TGCAGCGTTACAGGGAGGGAGACCCAGTACTTC. It encodes CSVTGRETQYF.

This clonotype showed up just a few times. A much larger clone differs from this one at a single base, so this may be a read error. V and J are TRBV20-1 and TRBJ2-7; TRBD2 might be the D (6 bases). This CDR3 is built from 14 residues. The germline gives CDR1 DFQATT, CDR2 SNEGSKA (reference sequence). The V gene lost 1 base and the J gene lost 7 bases, with 17 bases spanning the gap. Written as DNA, the CDR3 is TGCAGTGCTAGAGTTTCAGGAGGGAACCAAGAGCAGTACTTC. Protein product: CSARVSGGNQEQYF.

This clonotype was picked up many times. The V gene is TRBV6-5, the J gene TRBJ2-7, with 7 bases lining up with TRBD1. Looked up from germline, CDR1 is MNHEY and CDR2 is SVGAGI. This CDR3 has 15 amino acids. V shed 2 bases, J shed 3 bases, and the junction held 7 bases outside the gene matches. As DNA, the CDR3 is TGTGCCAGCAGTTACGTGGCAGGGGGTATCTACGAGCAGTACTTC. Its translation is CASSYVAGGIYEQYF.